Each of the 10 T cell receptor beta chains below was sequenced from the same sample in a study of blood T cell repertoires in COVID-19 (dated by TCRdb to about 2020). The library was made by the immunoSEQ multiplex PCR assay. Here the immuneACCESS table is served through TCRdb, limited to in-frame sequences with V and J called. Missing clones are a known gap in these copies; in checked studies unresolved V genes cover under half, and the rest lacks a known reason. Here the sample has around 280,000 clones; 85% occur a single time. The ten largest clones represent around 4.5% of the sample. Sample: peripheral blood. Receptor source: a woman aged 50 to 60 with active or convalescent COVID-19.

This sequence joins TRBV9 and TRBJ2-2; TRBD1 is a possible D gene (5 bases). Germline values: CDR1 SGDLS, CDR2 YYNGEE. V lost 3 bases to trimming and J lost 7 bases, with 10 bases between them. This CDR3 comprises 13 residues. DNA of the CDR3: TGTGCCAGCAGCGCAAACAGGTTCGGGGAGCTGTTTTTT. Residues: CASSANRFGELFF.

The chain carries TRBV2 and TRBJ2-5; D might be TRBD1 (8 bases). Per germline, CDR1 SNHLY and CDR2 FYNNEI. Trimming left V 7 bases short and J 4 bases short, with 16 bases between. The CDR3 has 14 amino acids. This CDR3 reads CASMVTGGVETQYF. The CDR3 DNA is TGTGCCAGCATGGTCACAGGGGGGGTAGAGACCCAGTACTTC.

The chain carries TRBV29-1 and TRBJ2-1; a possible D gene is TRBD1 (6 bases). The V end lost 6 bases, the J end lost 10 bases, and 16 bases lay between the germline ends. CDR3 size: 12 residues. Per the germline V gene, CDR1 is SQVTM and CDR2 is ANQGSEA. The CDR3 nucleotides are TGCAGCGTCCTTCTTAGCGACAGGGAGCAGTTCTTC. Amino acids: CSVLLSDREQFF.

The chain couples TRBV19 to TRBJ1-5, with TRBD1 matching over 10 bases. Germline trimming cut 7 bases from V and 2 bases from J; bases unmatched to any gene: 11. The CDR3 contains 17 residues. The germline gives CDR1 LNHDA, CDR2 SQIVND (reference sequence). This CDR3 is CASMAGTGVRGNQPQHF. CDR3 coding DNA: TGTGCCAGTATGGCCGGGACAGGGGTTCGGGGCAATCAGCCCCAGCATTTT. Drawing the rest from reference TRBV19 and TRBJ1-5, the complete variable domain is DGGITQSPKYLFRKEGQNVTLSCEQNLNHDAMYWYRQDPGQGLRLIYYSQIVNDFQKGDIAEGYSVSREKKESFPLTVTSAQKNPTAFYLCASMAGTGVRGNQPQHFGDGTRLSIL.

This chain links TRBV7-2 with TRBJ2-2, with 8 bases fitting TRBD1. The germline gives CDR1 SGHTA, CDR2 FQGNSA. V lost 5 bases to trimming and J lost 6 bases; unmatched junction nucleotides: 8. The CDR3 spans 15 residues. The CDR3 nucleotides are TGTGCCAGCAGCACCCGGACAGGGAGCCCCGGGGAGCTGTTTTTT. Its protein is CASSTRTGSPGELFF.

V usage is TRBV6-5 and J usage is TRBJ2-3, with 7 bases that match TRBD1. V shed 6 bases, J shed 1 base, and the junction held 4 bases outside the gene matches. Per the germline V gene, CDR1 is MNHEY and CDR2 is SVGAGI. The CDR3 totals 14 residues. The CDR3, as DNA: TGTGCCAGCAGCATCGGGACAGGCACAGATACGCAGTATTTT. Translated, it gives CASSIGTGTDTQYF.

The chain is built from TRBV10-2 and TRBJ1-1; possible D gene TRBD1, 5 bases. This CDR3 is built from 14 residues. Germline loops: CDR1 WSHSY, CDR2 SAAADI. Trimming removed 7 bases from V and 4 bases from J, with 16 bases in between. This chain's CDR3 is CASIVQAGITEAFF. In nucleotides, the CDR3 is TGCGCCAGCATTGTACAGGCGGGGATCACTGAAGCTTTCTTT.

The rearrangement links TRBV6-4 to TRBJ2-3; D not certain. Germline-derived CDR1 and CDR2 are MRHNA and SNTAGT. This CDR3 is 16 amino acids long. The V gene lost 0 bases and the J gene lost 1 base, with 11 bases spanning the gap. The CDR3 bases are TGTGCCAGCAGTGACTCTGGCGGTGGTGGCACAGATACGCAGTATTTT. It is translated as CASSDSGGGGTDTQYF.

V is TRBV2 and J is TRBJ1-4; D is possibly TRBD1 (6 bases). The V gene's germline CDR1 is SNHLY and CDR2 FYNNEI. Trimming removed 7 bases from V and 0 bases from J, with 9 bases in between. The length of the CDR3 is 14 residues. CDR3 nucleotide sequence: TGTGCCAGCAACAGGGATGCAACTAATGAAAAACTGTTTTTT. Amino acids: CASNRDATNEKLFF.

V gene TRBV27 combines with J gene TRBJ1-1; D not certain. The germline V and J ends were trimmed by 0 bases and 6 bases, with 11 bases remaining between them. The CDR3 has 14 residues. The germline gives CDR1 MNHEY, CDR2 SMNVEV (reference sequence). CDR3 in amino acids: CASSLSASEAEAFF. The CDR3 nucleotides are TGTGCCAGCAGTTTATCGGCCTCAGAGGCTGAAGCTTTCTTT.